The sequence of this T cell receptor beta chain was determined in a study of regulatory T cells in long-lasting Graves disease. Study-level findings and limits: Persistent Graves' patients possessed reduced TCR diversity relative to recently diagnosed ones. Persistent patients shared 2,741 public clonotypes among themselves. Newly diagnosed patients shared fewer, at approximately 970.

CDR3 regions were amplified by Arm-PCR using iRepertoire HTBI primers to build TCR beta libraries. Using its own MiXCR run on the multiplex PCR reads, TCRdb lists one record per CDR3 protein. The data contain approximately 300,000 distinct CDR3 sequences, 15% to 20% of them singletons. The CDR3 consists of 12 residues. V dropped 3 bases and J dropped 8 bases, with 11 bases sitting between them. CDR1 is SQVTM and CDR2 is ANQGSEA in the germline V gene. This clonotype occurred many times. What it binds is not known. This sample's time point: newly diagnosed GD, antithyroid drugs for less than 3 months. Scientists built the TCR library using RNA that was extracted from PBMCs. Doctors identified Graves' disease using the American Thyroid Association guidelines.

The receptor was derived from a female donor with Graves disease. The specimen was peripheral blood mononuclear cells (PBMCs), collected at new diagnosis, from a patient treated with antithyroid drugs. The chain carries TRBV29-1 and TRBJ2-4; D is possibly TRBD2 (6 bases). Here the CDR3 DNA reads TGCAGCGTTGAGCGGGGTGGATACATTCAGTACTTC. Encoded protein: CSVERGGYIQYF.